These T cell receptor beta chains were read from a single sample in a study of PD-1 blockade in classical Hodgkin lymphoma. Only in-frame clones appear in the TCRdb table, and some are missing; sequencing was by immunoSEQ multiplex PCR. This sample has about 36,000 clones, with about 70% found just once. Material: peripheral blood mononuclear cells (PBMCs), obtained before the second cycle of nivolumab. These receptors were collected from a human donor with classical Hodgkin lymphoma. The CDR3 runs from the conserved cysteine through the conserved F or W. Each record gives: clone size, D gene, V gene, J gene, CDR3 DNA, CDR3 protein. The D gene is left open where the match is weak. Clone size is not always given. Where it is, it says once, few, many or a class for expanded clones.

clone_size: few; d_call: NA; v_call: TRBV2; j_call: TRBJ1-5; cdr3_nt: TGTGCCAGCAGTATACAGGGTGGCAATCAGCCCCAGCATTTT; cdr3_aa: CASSIQGGNQPQHF
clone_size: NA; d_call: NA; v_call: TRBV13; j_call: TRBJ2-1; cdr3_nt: TGTGCCAGCAGCGCGGGGACAGATCGCAATGAGCAGTTCTTC; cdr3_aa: CASSAGTDRNEQFF
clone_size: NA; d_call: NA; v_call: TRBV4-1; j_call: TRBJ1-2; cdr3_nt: TGCGCCCCCCTGGCGAGAGCTAACTATGGCTACACCTTC; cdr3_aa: CAPLARANYGYTF
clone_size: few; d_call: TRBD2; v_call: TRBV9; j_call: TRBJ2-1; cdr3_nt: TGTGCCAGCAGCGGTAGCGGGAATCCCCACAATGAGCAGTTCTTC; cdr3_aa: CASSGSGNPHNEQFF
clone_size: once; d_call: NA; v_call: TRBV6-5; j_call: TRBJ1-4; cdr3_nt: TGTGCCAGCAGTTACGATAAGTTCGGTGAAAAACTGTTTTTT; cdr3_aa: CASSYDKFGEKLFF
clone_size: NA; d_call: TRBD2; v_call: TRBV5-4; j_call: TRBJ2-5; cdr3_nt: TGTGCCAGCAGCTTGAGACTAGCGGGAGGGCAGGAGACCCAGTACTTC; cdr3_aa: CASSLRLAGGQETQYF
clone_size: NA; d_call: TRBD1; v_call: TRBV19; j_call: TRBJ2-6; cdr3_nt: TGTGCCAGTAGCCCTATTGACAGGGCTGGGGCCAACGTCCTGACTTTC; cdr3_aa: CASSPIDRAGANVLTF
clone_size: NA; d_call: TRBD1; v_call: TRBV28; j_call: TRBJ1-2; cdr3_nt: TGTGCCAGCAGACTCAGGGGGCGTAGAACCTTC; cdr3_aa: CASRLRGRRTF
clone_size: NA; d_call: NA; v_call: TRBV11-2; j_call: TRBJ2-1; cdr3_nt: TGTGCCAGCAGCTTAAGTCTAGGGGGGGTGGTTGAGCAGTTCTTC; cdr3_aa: CASSLSLGGVVEQFF
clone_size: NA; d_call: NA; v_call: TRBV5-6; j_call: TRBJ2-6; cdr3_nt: TGTGCCAGCAGCAAGACAGGATCTGGGGCCAACGTCCTGACTTTC; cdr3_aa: CASSKTGSGANVLTF
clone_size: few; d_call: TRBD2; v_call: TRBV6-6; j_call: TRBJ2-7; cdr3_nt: TGTGCCAGCAGTACGCCCCTAGCGGGAGGCTTCGACGAGCAGTACTTC; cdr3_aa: CASSTPLAGGFDEQYF
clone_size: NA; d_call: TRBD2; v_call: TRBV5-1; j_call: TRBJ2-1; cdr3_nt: TGCGCCAGCAGCTTAGCGGGAGGGGAGTACAATGAGCAGTTCTTC; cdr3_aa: CASSLAGGEYNEQFF
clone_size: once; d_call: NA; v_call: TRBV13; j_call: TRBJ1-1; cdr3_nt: TGTGCCAGCAGCTTAGTGGGGGGGATGAACACTGAAGCTTTCTTT; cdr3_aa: CASSLVGGMNTEAFF
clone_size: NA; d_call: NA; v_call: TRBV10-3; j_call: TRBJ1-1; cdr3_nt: TGTGCCGCTCAAGGACATCTGAACACTGAAGCTTTCTTT; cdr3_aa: CAAQGHLNTEAFF
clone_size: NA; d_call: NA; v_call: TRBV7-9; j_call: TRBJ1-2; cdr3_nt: TGTGCCAGCAGCCTCGGCGGGGGAGCCTATGGCTACACCTTC; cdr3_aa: CASSLGGGAYGYTF
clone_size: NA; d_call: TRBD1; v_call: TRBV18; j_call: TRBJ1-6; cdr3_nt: TGTGCCAGCTCTCGGGACAGAGTTAATTCACCCCTCCACTTT; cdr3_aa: CASSRDRVNSPLHF
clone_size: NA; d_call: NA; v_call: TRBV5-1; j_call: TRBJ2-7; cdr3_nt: TGCGCCAGCAGCAGAGGGGGGTCGGAACAGTACTTC; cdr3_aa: CASSRGGSEQYF
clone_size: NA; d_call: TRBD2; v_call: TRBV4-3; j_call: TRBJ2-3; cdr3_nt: TGCGCCAGCAGCCAAGATTTAGCGGGAGGGCCCACAGATACGCAGTATTTT; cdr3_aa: CASSQDLAGGPTDTQYF
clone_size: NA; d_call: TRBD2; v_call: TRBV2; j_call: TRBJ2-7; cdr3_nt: TGTGCCAGCAGTGGTAAAGTGGGGGGGTTCCTCACCTACGAGCAGTACTTC; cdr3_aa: CASSGKVGGFLTYEQYF
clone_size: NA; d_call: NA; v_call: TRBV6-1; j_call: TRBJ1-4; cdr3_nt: TGTGCCAGCAGTGGACCCTGGGGAAGGGGAAATGAAAAACTGTTTTTT; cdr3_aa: CASSGPWGRGNEKLFF
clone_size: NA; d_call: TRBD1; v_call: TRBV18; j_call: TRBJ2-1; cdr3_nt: TGTGCCAGCTCGCTGACAGGGGGCTCCTACAATGAGCAGTTCTTC; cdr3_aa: CASSLTGGSYNEQFF
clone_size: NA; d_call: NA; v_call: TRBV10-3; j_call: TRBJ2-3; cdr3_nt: TGTGCCATCAGTGGCGCGGAGAGCACAGATACGCAGTATTTT; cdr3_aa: CAISGAESTDTQYF
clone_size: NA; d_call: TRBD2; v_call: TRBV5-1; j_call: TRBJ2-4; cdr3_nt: TGCGCCAGCAGCTTGTCCGGGGGGATCGCAGCCAAAAACATTCAGTACTTC; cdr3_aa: CASSLSGGIAAKNIQYF